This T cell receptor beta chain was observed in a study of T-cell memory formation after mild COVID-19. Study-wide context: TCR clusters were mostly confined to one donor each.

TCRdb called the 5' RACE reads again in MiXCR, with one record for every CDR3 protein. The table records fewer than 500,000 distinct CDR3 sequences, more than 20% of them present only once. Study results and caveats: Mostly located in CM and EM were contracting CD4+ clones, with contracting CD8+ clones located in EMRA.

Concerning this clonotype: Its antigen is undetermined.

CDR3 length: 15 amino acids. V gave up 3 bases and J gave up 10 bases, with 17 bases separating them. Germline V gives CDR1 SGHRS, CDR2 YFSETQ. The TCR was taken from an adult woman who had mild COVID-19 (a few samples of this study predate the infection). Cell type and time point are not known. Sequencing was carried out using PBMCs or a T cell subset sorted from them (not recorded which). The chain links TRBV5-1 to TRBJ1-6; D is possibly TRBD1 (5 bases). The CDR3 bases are TGCGCCAGCAGCTCCGATGGGGCAGGGAACTCACCCCTCCACTTT. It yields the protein CASSSDGAGNSPLHF.